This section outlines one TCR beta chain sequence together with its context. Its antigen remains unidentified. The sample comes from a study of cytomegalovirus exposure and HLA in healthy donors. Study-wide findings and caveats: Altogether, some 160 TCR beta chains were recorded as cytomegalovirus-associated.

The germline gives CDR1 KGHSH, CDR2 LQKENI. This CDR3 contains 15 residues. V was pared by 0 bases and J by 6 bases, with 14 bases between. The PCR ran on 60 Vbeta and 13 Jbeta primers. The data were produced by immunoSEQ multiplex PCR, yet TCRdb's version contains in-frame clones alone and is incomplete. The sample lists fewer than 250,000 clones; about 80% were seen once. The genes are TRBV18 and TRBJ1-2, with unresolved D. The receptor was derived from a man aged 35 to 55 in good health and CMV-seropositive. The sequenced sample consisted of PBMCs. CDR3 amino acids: CASSPPEKGGNGYTF. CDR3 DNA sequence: TGTGCCAGCTCACCACCGGAGAAAGGAGGAAATGGCTACACCTTC.